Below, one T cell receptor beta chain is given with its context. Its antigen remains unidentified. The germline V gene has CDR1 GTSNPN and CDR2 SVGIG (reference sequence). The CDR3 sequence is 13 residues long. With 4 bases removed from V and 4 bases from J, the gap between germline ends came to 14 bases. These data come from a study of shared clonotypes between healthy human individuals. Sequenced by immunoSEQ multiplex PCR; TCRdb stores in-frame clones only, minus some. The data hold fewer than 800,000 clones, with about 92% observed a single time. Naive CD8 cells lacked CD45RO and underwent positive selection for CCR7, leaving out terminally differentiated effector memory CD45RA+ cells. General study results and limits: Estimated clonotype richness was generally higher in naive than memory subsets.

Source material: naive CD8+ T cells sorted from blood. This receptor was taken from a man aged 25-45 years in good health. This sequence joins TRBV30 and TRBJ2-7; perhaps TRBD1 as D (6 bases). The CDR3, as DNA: TGTGCCTGGACCCGTCCAGGGGCGTACGAGCAGTACTTC. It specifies CAWTRPGAYEQYF.